The present T cell receptor beta chain was sequenced within a study of blood T cell repertoires in COVID-19. Looking at the study overall: Acute and convalescent COVID-19 samples came from the United States, Italy and Spain. The analysed material was cDNA or gDNA that came from T cells, B-cell-depleted T cells, or PBMCs.

Per the original methods: Amplifying reference gene primers gave estimates of nucleated cell counts. Profiled with immunoSEQ multiplex PCR; TCRdb holds only in-frame clones, not every one. V and J calls and clone size are given by that table; D and trimming were obtained from the DNA. The sample includes about 270,000 clones, around four fifths of them seen just once. The trim removed 4 bases at V and 2 bases at J, leaving 5 bases unmatched. There are 15 residues in the CDR3. Germline V CDR1 and CDR2: SGHRS, YFSETQ. The sequence derives from a woman between 45 and 60 years old with active or convalescent COVID-19. This chain joins TRBV5-1 and TRBJ2-7, with 11 positions matching TRBD1. The sequenced sample was peripheral blood. CDR3 coding DNA: TGCGCCAGCAGCCTCGGGACAGGGGGAACCTACGAGCAGTACTTC. This translates into CASSLGTGGTYEQYF.